The 8 T cell receptor beta chains below come from one sample, sequenced in a study of post-analysis software for immune sequencing data. General study findings and limits: Among five TRBV segments more frequent in patients than controls were TRBV5-6, TRBV5-1 and TRBV20-1.

Their recognized antigens are unknown. The library was made from cDNA and included unique molecular identifiers. TCRdb called the PCR reads again in MiXCR, with one record for every CDR3 protein. The sample yields fewer than 900,000 distinct CDR3 sequences, roughly 50% seen once. Sequenced sample: blood. All receptors derive from a girl between 10 and 17 years old with multiple sclerosis.

The chain uses TRBV20-1 and TRBJ2-1, with 9 bases that match TRBD2. CDR3 length: 13 residues. From germline, CDR1 is DFQATT and CDR2 SNEGSKA (reference sequence). CDR3 sequence: CSAPSGTYNEQFF. CDR3 bases: TGCAGCGCGCCTAGCGGGACCTACAATGAGCAGTTCTTC.

The V and J genes are TRBV29-1 and TRBJ1-1, with a possible D match to TRBD1 (6 bases). Looked up from germline, CDR1 is SQVTM and CDR2 is ANQGSEA. V lost 7 bases and J 4 bases, leaving 16 bases between the germline ends. The CDR3 length is 13 residues. The CDR3 is CSGEQGGFTEAFF. In DNA form, the CDR3 reads TGCAGCGGAGAACAGGGAGGGTTCACTGAAGCTTTCTTT.

A note on this clonotype: Its ends do not fully match the called genes, so a read error is possible. The gene calls are TRBV4-3 and TRBJ1-1; TRBD1 is a possible D gene (6 bases). Germline V gene sequence: CDR1 LGHNA, CDR2 YSLEER. The CDR3 spans 13 residues. This CDR3 is CASSRTVNTEAFF. CDR3 sequence (DNA): TGTGCCAGCAGCCGGACAGTGAACACTGAAGCTTTCTTT.

The chain combines TRBV27 with TRBJ1-2; D not certain. Germline V CDR1 and CDR2: MNHEY, SMNVEV (reference sequence). The CDR3 has 15 residues. V lost 6 bases and J lost 8, with 22 bases in between. CDR3 region: CASSLRGPSSQGYTF. The CDR3 nucleotides are TGTGCCAGCAGCTTACGGGGTCCCTCTAGTCAGGGCTACACCTTC.

This clonotype was counted once. The chain joins TRBV6-1 to TRBJ2-5; 7 nucleotides agree with TRBD1. The J call could be wrong; TRBJ2-7 is a better fit for the DNA end. This CDR3 is 15 amino acids long. The germline V gene has CDR1 MNHNS and CDR2 SASEGT. As DNA, the CDR3 is TGTGCCAGCAGTGTCGACCCCAGGGGGTTCTACGAGCAGTACTTC. This translates into CASSVDPRGFYEQYF.

The V call is TRBV15, the J call TRBJ2-1, with D perhaps given as TRBD1 or TRBD2 (5 bases each). This CDR3 is 15 amino acids long. The V and J ends lost 5 bases and 10 bases respectively, with 21 bases between them. CDR1 is LNHNV, CDR2 YYDKDF, per germline (reference sequence). This chain's CDR3 is CATSGPGLGKTEQFF. CDR3 coding DNA: TGTGCCACCAGCGGACCGGGGCTAGGGAAGACAGAGCAGTTCTTC.

This clonotype was counted between two and nine times. This sequence joins TRBV20-1 and TRBJ2-3; D perhaps matches TRBD2 (5 bases). CDR3 size: 16 residues. Deletions cut 2 bases from V and 7 bases from J, with 22 bases between. The germline V gene encodes CDR1 DFQATT and CDR2 SNEGSKA (reference sequence). The CDR3 region has the DNA TGCAGTGCTAGATCCCCTAGAGCGGAGGAAAGACATACGCAGTATTTT. Translated, it gives CSARSPRAEERHTQYF.

This chain uses TRBV20-1 with TRBJ2-1, with D maybe TRBD1 (5 bases). This CDR3 region has 12 residues. Germline V gives CDR1 DFQATT, CDR2 SNEGSKA (reference sequence). Trimming took 3 bases from V and 11 from J, leaving 14 bases between them. CDR3 in amino acids: CSARGMGPQQFF. The CDR3 bases are TGCAGTGCTAGGGGGATGGGGCCTCAGCAGTTCTTC.